This T cell receptor beta chain was recorded in a study of blood T cell repertoires in COVID-19. Profiled with immunoSEQ multiplex PCR; TCRdb holds only in-frame clones, not every one. Among 100,000 to 150,000 clones, roughly 87% were seen once, and the ten largest hold around 27%. Looked up from germline, CDR1 is SQVTM and CDR2 is ANQGSEA. The CDR3 contains 13 residues. Between the trimmed V and J ends, which lost 7 bases and 0 bases, there was a span of 12 bases. The receptor's source is a woman of 80 years or more with acute or convalescent COVID-19. Material for sequencing was peripheral blood. The chain links TRBV29-1 to TRBJ1-1; D is perhaps TRBD1 (6 bases). Here the CDR3 reads CSGETGMNTEAFF. For the CDR3, the DNA is TGCAGCGGGGAGACAGGAATGAACACTGAAGCTTTCTTT.